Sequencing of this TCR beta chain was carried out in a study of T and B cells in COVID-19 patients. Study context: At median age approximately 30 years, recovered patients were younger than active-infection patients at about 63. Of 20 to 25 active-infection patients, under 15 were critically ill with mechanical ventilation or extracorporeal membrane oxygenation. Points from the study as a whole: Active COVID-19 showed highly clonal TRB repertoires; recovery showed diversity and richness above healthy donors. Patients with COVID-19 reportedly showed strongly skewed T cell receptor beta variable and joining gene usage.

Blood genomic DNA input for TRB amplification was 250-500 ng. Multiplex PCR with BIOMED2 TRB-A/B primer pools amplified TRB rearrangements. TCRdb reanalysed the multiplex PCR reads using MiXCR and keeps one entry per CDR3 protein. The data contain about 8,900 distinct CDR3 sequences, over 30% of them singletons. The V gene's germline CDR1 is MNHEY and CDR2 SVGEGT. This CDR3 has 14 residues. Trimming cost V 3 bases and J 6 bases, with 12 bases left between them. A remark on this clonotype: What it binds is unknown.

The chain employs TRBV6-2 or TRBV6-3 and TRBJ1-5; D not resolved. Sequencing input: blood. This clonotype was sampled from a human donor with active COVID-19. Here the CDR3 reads CASSYTQAAQPQHF. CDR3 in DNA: TGTGCCAGCAGTTATACCCAGGCGGCTCAGCCCCAGCATTTT.